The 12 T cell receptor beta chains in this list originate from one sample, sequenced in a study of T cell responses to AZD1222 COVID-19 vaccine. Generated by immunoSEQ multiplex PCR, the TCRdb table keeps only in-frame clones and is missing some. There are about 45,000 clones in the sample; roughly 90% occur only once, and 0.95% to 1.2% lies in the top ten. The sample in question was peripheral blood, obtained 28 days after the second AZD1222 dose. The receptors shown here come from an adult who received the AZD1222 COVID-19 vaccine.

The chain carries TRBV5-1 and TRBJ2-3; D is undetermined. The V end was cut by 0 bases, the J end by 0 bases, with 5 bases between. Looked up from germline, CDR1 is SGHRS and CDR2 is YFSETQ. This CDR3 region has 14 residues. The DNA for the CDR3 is TGCGCCAGCAGCTTGGGGTCAAGCACAGATACGCAGTATTTT. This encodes CASSLGSSTDTQYF.

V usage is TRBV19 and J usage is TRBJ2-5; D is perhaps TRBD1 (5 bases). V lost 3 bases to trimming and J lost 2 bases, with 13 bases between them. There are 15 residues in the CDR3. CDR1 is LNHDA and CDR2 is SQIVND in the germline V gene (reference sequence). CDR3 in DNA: TGTGCCAGTAGTATCTTAGGGGTACGTCAAGAGACCCAGTACTTC. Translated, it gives CASSILGVRQETQYF. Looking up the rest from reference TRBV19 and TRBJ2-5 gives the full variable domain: DGGITQSPKYLFRKEGQNVTLSCEQNLNHDAMYWYRQDPGQGLRLIYYSQIVNDFQKGDIAEGYSVSREKKESFPLTVTSAQKNPTAFYLCASSILGVRQETQYFGPGTRLLVL.

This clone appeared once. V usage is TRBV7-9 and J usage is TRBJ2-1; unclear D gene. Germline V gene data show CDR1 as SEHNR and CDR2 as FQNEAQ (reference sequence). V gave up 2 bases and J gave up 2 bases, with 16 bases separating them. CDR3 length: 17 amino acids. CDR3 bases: TGTGCCAGCAGCTTAAGATCCGCCCGTTCAACCTACAATGAGCAGTTCTTC. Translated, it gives CASSLRSARSTYNEQFF.

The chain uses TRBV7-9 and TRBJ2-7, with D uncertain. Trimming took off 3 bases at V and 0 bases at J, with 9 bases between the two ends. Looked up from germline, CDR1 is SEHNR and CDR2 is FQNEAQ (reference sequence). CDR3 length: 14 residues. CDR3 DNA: TGTGCCAGCAGCTTTCGGACCAGCTCCTACGAGCAGTACTTC. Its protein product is CASSFRTSSYEQYF.

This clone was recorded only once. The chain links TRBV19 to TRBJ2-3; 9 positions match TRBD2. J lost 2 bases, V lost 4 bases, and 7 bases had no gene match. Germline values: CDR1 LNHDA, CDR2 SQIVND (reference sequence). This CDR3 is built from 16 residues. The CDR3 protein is CASSTSTSGNTDTQYF. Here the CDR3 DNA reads TGTGCCAGTAGTACATCGACTAGCGGAAACACAGATACGCAGTATTTT.

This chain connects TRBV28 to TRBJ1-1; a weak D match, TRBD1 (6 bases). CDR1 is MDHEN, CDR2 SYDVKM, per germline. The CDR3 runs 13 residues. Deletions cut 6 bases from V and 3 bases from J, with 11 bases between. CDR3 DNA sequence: TGTGCCAGCAGACAGAGGGGGGACACTGAAGCTTTCTTT. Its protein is CASRQRGDTEAFF.

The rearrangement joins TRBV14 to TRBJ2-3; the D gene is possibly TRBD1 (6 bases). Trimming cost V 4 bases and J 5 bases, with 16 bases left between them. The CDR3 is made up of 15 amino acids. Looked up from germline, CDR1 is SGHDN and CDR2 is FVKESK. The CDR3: CASSPAGPRGDTQYF. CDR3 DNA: TGTGCCAGCAGCCCTGCCGGACCCAGGGGAGATACGCAGTATTTT.

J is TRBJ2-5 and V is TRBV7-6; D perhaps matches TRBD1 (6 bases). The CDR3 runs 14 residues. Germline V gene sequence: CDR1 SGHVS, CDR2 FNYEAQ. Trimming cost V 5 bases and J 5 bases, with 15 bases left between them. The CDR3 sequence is CASSSRGNYETQYF. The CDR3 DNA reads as TGTGCCAGCAGCAGCAGGGGAAATTATGAGACCCAGTACTTC. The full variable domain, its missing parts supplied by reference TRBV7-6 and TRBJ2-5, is GAGVSQSPRYKVTKRGQDVALRCDPISGHVSLYWYRQALGQGPEFLTYFNYEAQQDKSGLPNDRFSAERPEGSISTLTIQRTEQRDSAMYRCASSSRGNYETQYFGPGTRLLVL.

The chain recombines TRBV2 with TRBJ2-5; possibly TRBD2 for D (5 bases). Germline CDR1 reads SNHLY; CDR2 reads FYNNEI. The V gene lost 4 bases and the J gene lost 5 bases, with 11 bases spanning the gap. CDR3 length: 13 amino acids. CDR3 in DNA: TGTGCCAGCAGTGTCGGACTCAGGGAGACCCAGTACTTC. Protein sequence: CASSVGLRETQYF.

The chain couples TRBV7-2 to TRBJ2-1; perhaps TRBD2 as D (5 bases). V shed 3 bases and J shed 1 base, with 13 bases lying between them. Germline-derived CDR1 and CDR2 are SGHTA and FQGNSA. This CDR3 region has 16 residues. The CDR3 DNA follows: TGTGCCAGCAGCTTTCCCGGTGGACTTTCCTACAATGAGCAGTTCTTC. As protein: CASSFPGGLSYNEQFF.

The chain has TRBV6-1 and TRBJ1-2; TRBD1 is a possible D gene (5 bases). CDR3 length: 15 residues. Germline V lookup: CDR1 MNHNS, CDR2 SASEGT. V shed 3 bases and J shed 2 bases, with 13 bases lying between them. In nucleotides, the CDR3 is TGTGCCAGCAGTGAGGTCGGGACTCTAAACTATGGCTACACCTTC. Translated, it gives CASSEVGTLNYGYTF.

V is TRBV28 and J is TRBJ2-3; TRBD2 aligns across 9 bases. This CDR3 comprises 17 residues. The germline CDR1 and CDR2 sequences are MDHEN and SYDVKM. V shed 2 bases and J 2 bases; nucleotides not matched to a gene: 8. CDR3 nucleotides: TGTGCCAGCAGTTTACCCTCAGCGGGAGGCCTCACAGATACGCAGTATTTT. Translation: CASSLPSAGGLTDTQYF.